Listed here are 28 T cell receptor beta chains from one sample, sequenced in a study of cytomegalovirus exposure and HLA in healthy donors. The PCR was carried out with 60 Vbeta primers and 13 Jbeta primers. The method was immunoSEQ multiplex PCR; TCRdb's version includes in-frame clones alone and lacks a portion of them. The table shows more than 200,000 clones, with 85% to 90% occurring only once. Sequenced: PBMCs. Receptor source: a human donor in good health.

The V call is TRBV6-1, the J call TRBJ2-7, with 11 bases lining up with TRBD2. The germline V gene has CDR1 MNHNS and CDR2 SASEGT. V lost 6 bases and J lost 3; bases outside the gene matches: 7. The CDR3 consists of 15 residues. In DNA, the CDR3 is TGTGCCAGCAGCAGGACCGGGACTAGCGGCTACGAGCAGTACTTC. Translating it yields CASSRTGTSGYEQYF.

This clone showed up just a few times. The J gene is TRBJ2-1, the V gene TRBV27; 8 nucleotides match TRBD2. The CDR3 runs to 22 residues. The germline gives CDR1 MNHEY, CDR2 SMNVEV (reference sequence). J lost 8 bases, V lost 5 bases, and 32 bases had no gene match. The CDR3 loop reads CASSHFLQGYSGNGPTLDEQFF. CDR3 DNA sequence: TGTGCCAGCAGTCACTTCCTGCAGGGGTATAGCGGGAACGGCCCCACGTTGGATGAGCAGTTCTTC.

V is TRBV18 and J is TRBJ2-5; 9 positions agree with TRBD1. CDR3 length: 14 amino acids. Unmatched junction bases numbered 5, after V lost 4 bases and J lost 5 bases. The germline CDR1 and CDR2 sequences are KGHSH and LQKENI. This chain's CDR3 is CASSRGQGKETQYF. CDR3 coding DNA: TGTGCCAGCTCACGGGGACAGGGAAAGGAGACCCAGTACTTC.

The chain employs TRBV7-9 and TRBJ1-5; D uncertain. The V gene's germline CDR1 is SEHNR and CDR2 FQNEAQ (reference sequence). V dropped 4 bases and J dropped 6 bases, with 7 bases sitting between them. The CDR3 covers 12 residues. CDR3 in DNA: TGTGCCAGCAGCTACAATTTTCAGCCCCAGCATTTT. This gives the protein CASSYNFQPQHF.

For this clone: Other DNA sequences of this sample code for an identical CDR3. The chain uses TRBV28 and TRBJ1-1; D is undetermined. The V and J ends lost 3 bases and 2 bases respectively, with 4 bases between them. The CDR3 is 12 residues long. CDR1 MDHEN and CDR2 SYDVKM come from the germline V gene. CDR3 DNA sequence: TGTGCCAGCAGTTTGTTAAACACTGAAGCTTTCTTT. Its protein product is CASSLLNTEAFF.

The chain joins TRBV7-9 to TRBJ2-7, with TRBD2 matching over 10 bases. CDR1 SEHNR and CDR2 FQNEAQ come from the germline V gene (reference sequence). The V gene end was trimmed by 5 bases and the J gene end by 3 bases; junction bases not matched to a gene: 4. The CDR3 consists of 14 residues. The CDR3, as DNA: TGTGCCAGCAGCAACCGGACTAGCGGCTACGAGCAGTACTTC. Translation: CASSNRTSGYEQYF.

The V call is TRBV27, the J call TRBJ1-2; D ambiguous. V was trimmed by 1 base and J by 2 bases, leaving 8 bases between them. The germline V gene has CDR1 MNHEY and CDR2 SMNVEV (reference sequence). The CDR3 length is 14 residues. Written as DNA, the CDR3 is TGTGCCAGCAGTTTATGGGCGGGAAACTATGGCTACACCTTC. Translating it yields CASSLWAGNYGYTF.

The CDR3 DNA sequence: TGTGCCAGCAGTCATTGGGGCATAAGCTCCTACGAGCAGTACTTC. Translated, it gives CASSHWGISSYEQYF. V gene TRBV25-1 combines with J gene TRBJ2-7; D is possibly TRBD1 (5 bases). Trimming shortened V by 5 bases and J by 0 bases, and 14 bases separated the two germline ends. Per the germline V gene, CDR1 is MGHDK and CDR2 is SYGVNS. This CDR3 contains 15 residues.

V gene TRBV2 combines with J gene TRBJ2-7; 8 bases agree with TRBD2. Germline loops: CDR1 SNHLY, CDR2 FYNNEI. V lost 7 bases, J lost 6 bases, and 14 bases stayed unmatched. The CDR3 covers 15 residues. CDR3 sequence: CASIPRGGGPPEQYF. The CDR3 DNA sequence: TGTGCCAGCATTCCCCGGGGGGGAGGGCCCCCCGAGCAGTACTTC.

The chain carries TRBV2 and TRBJ2-2; D remains ambiguous. The V end was cut by 5 bases, the J end by 1 base, with 2 bases between. Germline values: CDR1 SNHLY, CDR2 FYNNEI. This CDR3 comprises 12 residues. The CDR3 region is CASSLNTGELFF. The DNA for the CDR3 is TGTGCCAGCAGTCTGAACACCGGGGAGCTGTTTTTT. The full variable domain, completed using reference TRBV2 and TRBJ2-2, is EPEVTQTPSHQVTQMGQEVILRCVPISNHLYFYWYRQILGQKVEFLVSFYNNEISEKSEIFDDQFSVERPDGSNFTLKIRSTKLEDSAMYFCASSLNTGELFFGEGSRLTVL.

The V call is TRBV27, the J call TRBJ2-3; weak D call: TRBD2 (7 bases). This CDR3 contains 16 residues. V lost 6 bases, J lost 2 bases, and 18 bases lay in between. Germline V gene lookup returns CDR1 MNHEY and CDR2 SMNVEV (reference sequence). DNA of the CDR3: TGTGCCAGCAGCCCAAGGGGGGGAGGTACCACAGATACGCAGTATTTT. This codes for CASSPRGGGTTDTQYF.

This clone was observed a few times. The chain uses TRBV7-9 and TRBJ2-7, with TRBD2 matching over 12 bases. The length of the CDR3 is 15 residues. CDR1 SEHNR and CDR2 FQNEAQ come from the germline V gene (reference sequence). The V segment lost 3 bases and the J segment 1 base; nucleotides outside the gene matches: 1. The CDR3 sequence: CASSLGLAGSYEQYF. CDR3 DNA: TGTGCCAGCAGCTTGGGACTAGCGGGTTCCTACGAGCAGTACTTC.

This sequence joins TRBV18 and TRBJ2-1; 9 bases agree with TRBD1. The CDR3 contains 17 residues. J gave up 4 bases and V 4 bases, and 11 bases lay outside the gene matches. Germline V gene sequence: CDR1 KGHSH, CDR2 LQKENI. Here the CDR3 DNA reads TGTGCCAGCTCACGAATGGAACAGGGGGCAGGTTACAATGAGCAGTTCTTC. This translates into CASSRMEQGAGYNEQFF.

The rearrangement uses TRBV4-3 and TRBJ1-2, with D possibly TRBD1 on 6 matching bases. Germline values: CDR1 LGHNA, CDR2 YSLEER. The V and J ends lost 4 bases and 8 bases respectively, with 20 bases between them. The CDR3 spans 15 residues. The CDR3 protein is CASSLGGTGGGGYTF. Written as DNA, the CDR3 is TGCGCCAGCAGCCTCGGGGGGACGGGGGGCGGCGGCTACACCTTC.

The chain uses TRBV25-1 and TRBJ1-2, with D possibly being TRBD1 (5 bases). CDR3 length: 13 amino acids. Germline V gene sequence: CDR1 MGHDK, CDR2 SYGVNS. V was cut by 9 bases and J by 4 bases, with 15 bases left in between. The CDR3 reads CASQGLYVYGYTF. The CDR3 DNA sequence: TGTGCCAGTCAGGGTTTATATGTCTATGGCTACACCTTC.

V and J are TRBV27 and TRBJ2-5; D uncertain. CDR3 size: 13 residues. V gave up 4 bases and J gave up 5 bases, with 11 bases separating them. Germline lookup yields CDR1 MNHEY and CDR2 SMNVEV (reference sequence). The CDR3 sequence is CASSSRVPETQYF. CDR3 nucleotides: TGTGCCAGCAGTTCCCGGGTGCCGGAGACCCAGTACTTC.

The chain has TRBV27 and TRBJ2-3; D may be TRBD1 (6 bases). CDR3 size: 14 residues. V lost 2 bases to trimming and J lost 2 bases, with 8 bases between them. Germline V CDR1 and CDR2: MNHEY, SMNVEV (reference sequence). In DNA, the CDR3 is TGTGCCAGCAGTTTAAGGGGGATCACAGATACGCAGTATTTT. It translates to CASSLRGITDTQYF.

This rearrangement joins TRBV5-1 to TRBJ2-3; weak D call: TRBD2 (5 bases). CDR3 length: 15 residues. Germline CDR1 SGHRS, CDR2 YFSETQ. V was clipped by 7 bases and J by 0 bases, with 15 bases between them. The CDR3 loop is CASGLRTGSTDTQYF. The CDR3 coding sequence is TGCGCCAGCGGTCTCCGGACGGGGAGCACAGATACGCAGTATTTT.

The CDR3 DNA follows: TGTGCCAGCAGCCCCGGGGTGCGGATTCCTGATGAGCAGTTCTTC. Its translation: CASSPGVRIPDEQFF. The V and J genes are TRBV11-3 and TRBJ2-1, with D possibly TRBD2 on 5 matching bases. Looked up from germline, CDR1 is SGHNT and CDR2 is YENEEA. Between the trimmed V and J ends, which lost 5 bases and 8 bases, there was a span of 19 bases. The CDR3 extends over 15 amino acids.

The V and J genes are TRBV19 and TRBJ2-7, with TRBD2 matching 10 bases. CDR3 length: 16 amino acids. Germline V CDR1 and CDR2: LNHDA, SQIVND (reference sequence). Unmatched junction bases numbered 10, after V lost 5 bases and J lost 3 bases. In DNA, the CDR3 is TGTGCCAGTAGTTTAAGCCTAGCGGGAGAAAACTACGAGCAGTACTTC. Translating it yields CASSLSLAGENYEQYF.

This clone has just a few counts. The V call is TRBV2, the J call TRBJ2-7; 8 nucleotides align to TRBD2. This CDR3 has 14 residues. J lost 1 base, V lost 5 bases, and 4 bases had no gene match. CDR1 is SNHLY and CDR2 is FYNNEI in the germline V gene. The CDR3 sequence is CASSPLAASYEQYF. For the CDR3, the DNA is TGTGCCAGCAGTCCACTAGCGGCATCCTACGAGCAGTACTTC.

The rearrangement links TRBV11-2 to TRBJ2-7, with D possibly being TRBD2 (5 bases). The CDR3 is 15 residues long. Between the trimmed V and J ends, which lost 8 bases and 0 bases, there was a span of 17 bases. Germline CDR1 reads SGHAT; CDR2 reads FQNNGV. This CDR3 is CASRTGGSNSYEQYF. The CDR3 nucleotides are TGTGCCAGCCGGACCGGCGGGTCGAACTCCTACGAGCAGTACTTC.

This clone was seen more than once but under ten times. The chain couples TRBV6-6 to TRBJ2-1; tentatively, D is TRBD2 (6 bases). This CDR3 comprises 14 residues. The V and J ends lost 5 bases and 7 bases respectively, with 15 bases between them. Germline-derived CDR1 and CDR2 are MNHNY and SVGAGI (reference sequence). In DNA, the CDR3 is TGTGCCAGCAGTCCACCCCGGGGGAGTAATGAGCAGTTCTTC. Amino acid sequence: CASSPPRGSNEQFF.

The V gene is TRBV27, the J gene TRBJ1-1; 9 bases are shared with TRBD1. The CDR3 is 14 residues long. Per germline, CDR1 MNHEY and CDR2 SMNVEV (reference sequence). After removal of 6 bases from V and 3 bases from J, the junction contained 5 bases not matched to a gene. The CDR3 DNA follows: TGTGCCAGCAGCTTACGGACAGGGGACACTGAAGCTTTCTTT. Its translation: CASSLRTGDTEAFF.

This rearrangement joins TRBV10-1 to TRBJ1-2; D unclear. CDR1 WNHNN and CDR2 SYGVQD come from the germline V gene (reference sequence). This CDR3 is 16 amino acids long. The V end lost 3 bases, the J end lost 6 bases, and 20 bases lay between the germline ends. This CDR3 is CASSDRYSIGIDGYTF. The CDR3 nucleotides read TGCGCCAGCAGTGACAGGTACAGCATAGGAATCGATGGCTACACCTTC.

The chain has TRBV6-1 and TRBJ2-3; TRBD1 matches 8 bases. The germline V gene encodes CDR1 MNHNS and CDR2 SASEGT. This CDR3 region has 15 residues. V was pared by 5 bases and J by 4 bases, with 8 bases of the junction left unmatched. CDR3 nucleotide sequence: TGTGCCAGCAGTCTTGGACAGGGTACCGCAGATACGCAGTATTTT. Translated, it gives CASSLGQGTADTQYF.

This chain joins TRBV11-2 and TRBJ2-7; 12 positions agree with TRBD2. Germline CDR1 reads SGHAT; CDR2 reads FQNNGV. The CDR3 is made up of 16 amino acids. J was trimmed by 4 bases and V by 0 bases; bases with no gene match: 4. The CDR3 loop reads CASSLDPSGRAYEQYF. CDR3 sequence (DNA): TGTGCCAGCAGCTTAGATCCTAGCGGGAGGGCTTACGAGCAGTACTTC.

This chain joins TRBV7-8 and TRBJ2-3; TRBD2 agrees at 9 bases. There are 15 residues in the CDR3. After removal of 1 base from V and 6 bases from J, the junction contained 5 bases not matched to a gene. The V gene's germline CDR1 is SGHVS and CDR2 FQNEAQ. This CDR3 is CASSLETSGGDTQYF. The CDR3 nucleotides are TGTGCCAGCAGCTTAGAGACTAGCGGAGGGGATACGCAGTATTTT.